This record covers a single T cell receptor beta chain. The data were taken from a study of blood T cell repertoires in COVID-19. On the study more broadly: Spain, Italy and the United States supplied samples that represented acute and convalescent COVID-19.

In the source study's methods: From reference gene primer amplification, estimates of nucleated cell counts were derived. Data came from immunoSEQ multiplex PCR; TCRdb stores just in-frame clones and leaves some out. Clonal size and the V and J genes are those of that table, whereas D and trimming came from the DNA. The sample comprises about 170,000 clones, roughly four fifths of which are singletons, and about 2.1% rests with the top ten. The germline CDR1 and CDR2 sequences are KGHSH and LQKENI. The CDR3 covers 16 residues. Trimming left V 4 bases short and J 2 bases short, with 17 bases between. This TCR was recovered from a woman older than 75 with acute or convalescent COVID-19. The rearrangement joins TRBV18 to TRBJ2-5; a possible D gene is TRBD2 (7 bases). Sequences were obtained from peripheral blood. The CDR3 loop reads CASSRTWGGQQETQYF. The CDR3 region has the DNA TGTGCCAGCTCACGAACATGGGGGGGCCAACAAGAGACCCAGTACTTC.